The rows below give T cell receptor beta chains drawn from one sample of a study of T cells in Graves' hyperthyroidism and ophthalmopathy. TCRdb recomputed calls from the multiplex PCR reads with MiXCR, one row per CDR3 protein. The repertoire holds 300,000 to 450,000 distinct CDR3 sequences, roughly 25% seen once, with less than 85% in the top ten. The sequencing sample was made of blood. Receptors originate from a man aged 45 to 65 with Graves' hyperthyroidism. The CDR3 runs from the conserved cysteine through the conserved F or W. The D gene is left open where the match is weak. Not all rows give a size; the values are once, few, many and, for expanded clones, a class.

abundance: many; v_gene: TRBV7-8; j_gene: TRBJ2-7; d_gene: TRBD2; CDR3aa: CASSPSGLALEQYF; CDR3nt: TGTGCCAGCAGCCCGTCGGGACTAGCGCTCGAGCAGTACTTC
abundance: NA; v_gene: TRBV28; j_gene: TRBJ1-1; d_gene: NA; CDR3aa: CASSLSGSIAFF; CDR3nt: TGTGCCAGCAGTTTAAGTGGATCGATCGCTTTCTTT
abundance: few; v_gene: TRBV20-1; j_gene: TRBJ2-3; d_gene: NA; CDR3aa: CSASILFGDTQYF; CDR3nt: TGCAGTGCTAGTATCCTCTTCGGGGATACGCAGTATTTT
abundance: NA; v_gene: TRBV2; j_gene: TRBJ1-1; d_gene: TRBD1; CDR3aa: CASRKDRKHAEAFF; CDR3nt: TGTGCCAGCAGAAAGGACAGGAAACACGCTGAAGCTTTCTTT
abundance: NA; v_gene: TRBV6-1; j_gene: TRBJ2-7; d_gene: NA; CDR3aa: CASGEDISPYEQYF; CDR3nt: TGTGCCAGCGGGGAGGATATTTCCCCCTACGAGCAGTACTTC
abundance: NA; v_gene: TRBV29-1; j_gene: TRBJ2-3; d_gene: NA; CDR3aa: CSVENVDTQYF; CDR3nt: TGCAGCGTTGAAAATGTAGATACGCAGTATTTT
abundance: NA; v_gene: TRBV24-1; j_gene: TRBJ2-1; d_gene: TRBD1; CDR3aa: CATSESGQGHRIEQFF; CDR3nt: TGTGCCACCAGTGAATCCGGACAGGGACATAGGATTGAGCAGTTCTTC
abundance: few; v_gene: TRBV5-1; j_gene: TRBJ2-1; d_gene: NA; CDR3aa: CASSIGLAKGYNEQFF; CDR3nt: TGCGCCAGCAGCATAGGACTGGCTAAGGGCTACAATGAGCAGTTCTTC
abundance: few; v_gene: TRBV18; j_gene: TRBJ2-1; d_gene: NA; CDR3aa: CASSADSNNEQFF; CDR3nt: TGTGCCAGCTCAGCGGACAGTAACAATGAGCAGTTCTTC
abundance: many; v_gene: TRBV12-3/TRBV12-4; j_gene: TRBJ2-3; d_gene: NA; CDR3aa: CASSLRQGVSGGNTDTQYF; CDR3nt: TGTGCCAGCAGTTTGCGACAGGGTGTGAGCGGGGGAAACACAGATACGCAGTATTTT
abundance: few; v_gene: TRBV12-3/TRBV12-4; j_gene: TRBJ2-3; d_gene: NA; CDR3aa: CASSALESTDTQYF; CDR3nt: TGTGCCAGCAGCGCACTAGAGAGCACAGATACGCAGTATTTT
abundance: few; v_gene: TRBV20-1; j_gene: TRBJ2-5; d_gene: TRBD1; CDR3aa: CSARRGGQGVGETQYF; CDR3nt: TGCAGTGCTAGAAGAGGAGGACAGGGGGTCGGAGAGACCCAGTACTTC
abundance: many; v_gene: TRBV6-5; j_gene: TRBJ2-1; d_gene: NA; CDR3aa: CASSYSPLAYNEQFF; CDR3nt: TGTGCCAGCAGTTACTCACCCCTAGCTTACAATGAGCAGTTCTTC
abundance: NA; v_gene: TRBV3-1; j_gene: TRBJ1-2; d_gene: NA; CDR3aa: CASMAAGEEDGYTF; CDR3nt: TGTGCCAGCATGGCTGCAGGGGAGGAAGATGGCTACACCTTC
abundance: NA; v_gene: TRBV5-1; j_gene: TRBJ1-2; d_gene: TRBD1; CDR3aa: CASSRTGNSGYTF; CDR3nt: TGCGCCAGCAGCCGGACAGGGAACAGTGGCTACACCTTC
abundance: NA; v_gene: TRBV14; j_gene: TRBJ1-6; d_gene: NA; CDR3aa: CASSQGDISPLHF; CDR3nt: TGTGCCAGCAGCCAAGGGGACATTTCACCCCTCCACTTT
abundance: NA; v_gene: TRBV5-1; j_gene: TRBJ2-7; d_gene: NA; CDR3aa: CASSRDPTGSYEQYF; CDR3nt: TGCGCCAGCAGCCGGGACCCGACAGGTTCCTACGAGCAGTACTTC
abundance: many; v_gene: TRBV12-3/TRBV12-4; j_gene: TRBJ2-3; d_gene: NA; CDR3aa: CASSYRGGDTQYF; CDR3nt: TGTGCCAGCAGTTACAGGGGAGGGGATACGCAGTATTTT
abundance: NA; v_gene: TRBV5-1; j_gene: TRBJ2-5; d_gene: NA; CDR3aa: CASRTTGRQQETQYF; CDR3nt: TGCGCCAGCAGGACTACGGGGAGGCAGCAAGAGACCCAGTACTTC
abundance: few; v_gene: TRBV11-2; j_gene: TRBJ2-1; d_gene: TRBD2; CDR3aa: CASSLGTSLEQFF; CDR3nt: TGTGCCAGCAGCTTGGGGACTAGCCTGGAGCAGTTCTTC
abundance: NA; v_gene: TRBV10-3; j_gene: TRBJ1-1; d_gene: NA; CDR3aa: CAISDVGADTEAFF; CDR3nt: TGTGCCATCAGTGACGTGGGCGCGGACACTGAAGCTTTCTTT
abundance: NA; v_gene: TRBV27; j_gene: TRBJ2-7; d_gene: TRBD1; CDR3aa: CASQRTGGYEQYF; CDR3nt: TGTGCCAGCCAGCGGACAGGGGGGTACGAGCAGTACTTC
abundance: NA; v_gene: TRBV5-1; j_gene: TRBJ2-1; d_gene: NA; CDR3aa: CASRPRGTPEQFF; CDR3nt: TGCGCCAGCAGACCCCGGGGGACTCCTGAGCAGTTCTTC
abundance: NA; v_gene: TRBV27; j_gene: TRBJ2-7; d_gene: TRBD2; CDR3aa: CASGVYGGGRGYEQYF; CDR3nt: TGTGCCAGCGGAGTTTACGGGGGGGGGAGGGGCTACGAGCAGTACTTC
abundance: NA; v_gene: TRBV2; j_gene: TRBJ2-7; d_gene: NA; CDR3aa: CASSHRAYEQYF; CDR3nt: TGTGCCAGCAGTCACAGGGCCTACGAGCAGTACTTC
abundance: NA; v_gene: TRBV9; j_gene: TRBJ2-1; d_gene: TRBD2; CDR3aa: CASSALGGSNEQFF; CDR3nt: TGTGCCAGCAGCGCCCTGGGCGGGAGCAATGAGCAGTTCTTC
abundance: NA; v_gene: TRBV2; j_gene: TRBJ2-2; d_gene: TRBD2; CDR3aa: CASSRLAGENTGELFF; CDR3nt: TGTGCCAGCAGCCGACTAGCGGGAGAGAACACCGGGGAGCTGTTTTTT
abundance: few; v_gene: TRBV9; j_gene: TRBJ2-4; d_gene: TRBD1; CDR3aa: CASSVGTGVNIQYF; CDR3nt: TGTGCCAGCAGCGTAGGAACAGGGGTGAACATTCAGTACTTC
abundance: NA; v_gene: TRBV30; j_gene: TRBJ2-2; d_gene: NA; CDR3aa: CAWNPGRTGELFF; CDR3nt: TGTGCCTGGAACCCAGGAAGGACCGGGGAGCTGTTTTTT
abundance: NA; v_gene: TRBV5-1; j_gene: TRBJ1-1; d_gene: NA; CDR3aa: CASSFTQRGTEAFF; CDR3nt: TGCGCCAGCAGCTTCACCCAGCGGGGCACTGAAGCTTTCTTT
abundance: NA; v_gene: TRBV5-1; j_gene: TRBJ2-2; d_gene: NA; CDR3aa: CASSLALRTGELFF; CDR3nt: TGTGCCAGCAGCTTGGCCTTACGGACCGGGGAGCTGTTTTTT
abundance: NA; v_gene: TRBV29-1; j_gene: TRBJ2-3; d_gene: TRBD2; CDR3aa: CSVENGGLAGGANTQYF; CDR3nt: TGCAGCGTTGAAAATGGTGGTCTAGCGGGAGGGGCAAATACGCAGTATTTT
abundance: few; v_gene: TRBV3-1; j_gene: TRBJ2-5; d_gene: TRBD2; CDR3aa: CASSETSGTTQYF; CDR3nt: TGTGCCAGCAGTGAGACTAGCGGGACCACCCAGTACTTC
abundance: NA; v_gene: TRBV29-1; j_gene: TRBJ2-1; d_gene: TRBD2; CDR3aa: CSVDGASGRNEQFF; CDR3nt: TGCAGCGTTGACGGCGCTAGCGGGAGGAATGAGCAGTTCTTC
abundance: NA; v_gene: TRBV7-9; j_gene: TRBJ2-5; d_gene: NA; CDR3aa: CASSQLLGIKETQYF; CDR3nt: TGTGCCAGCAGCCAGCTTCTAGGGATTAAGGAGACCCAGTACTTC
abundance: NA; v_gene: TRBV19; j_gene: TRBJ2-1; d_gene: NA; CDR3aa: CASNSLFQPTPTNNEQFF; CDR3nt: TGTGCCAGTAACTCATTGTTTCAGCCCACCCCCACTAACAATGAGCAGTTCTTC
abundance: NA; v_gene: TRBV5-1; j_gene: TRBJ2-2; d_gene: NA; CDR3aa: CASSLRGGTGELFF; CDR3nt: TGTGCCAGCAGCTTAAGGGGTGGGACCGGGGAGCTGTTTTTT
abundance: NA; v_gene: TRBV12-3/TRBV12-4; j_gene: TRBJ1-1; d_gene: TRBD1; CDR3aa: CASSIGQGVTNTEAFF; CDR3nt: TGTGCCAGCAGCATCGGACAGGGGGTCACTAACACTGAAGCTTTCTTT
abundance: many; v_gene: TRBV5-1; j_gene: TRBJ1-1; d_gene: TRBD1; CDR3aa: CASRPPGQHTEAFF; CDR3nt: TGCGCCAGCAGACCTCCGGGACAGCACACTGAAGCTTTCTTT
abundance: NA; v_gene: TRBV10-3; j_gene: TRBJ2-7; d_gene: NA; CDR3aa: CATTDTGRTYEQYF; CDR3nt: TGTGCCACGACGGATACGGGGCGAACCTACGAGCAGTACTTC
abundance: many; v_gene: TRBV11-2; j_gene: TRBJ2-1; d_gene: NA; CDR3aa: CASSLIRGFHNEQFF; CDR3nt: TGTGCCAGCAGCTTAATTAGAGGGTTCCACAATGAGCAGTTCTTC
abundance: few; v_gene: TRBV6-1; j_gene: TRBJ1-1; d_gene: NA; CDR3aa: CASSSMVDTEAFF; CDR3nt: TGTGCCAGCAGTTCTATGGTTGACACTGAAGCTTTCTTT
abundance: few; v_gene: TRBV20-1; j_gene: TRBJ2-7; d_gene: TRBD2; CDR3aa: CSVIGSGRSIHEQYF; CDR3nt: TGCAGTGTCATAGGGAGCGGGAGGAGTATCCACGAGCAGTACTTC
abundance: few; v_gene: TRBV4-1; j_gene: TRBJ2-3; d_gene: NA; CDR3aa: CASSQNRPDTQYF; CDR3nt: TGCGCCAGCAGCCAGAATAGGCCAGATACGCAGTATTTT
abundance: NA; v_gene: TRBV5-1; j_gene: TRBJ2-7; d_gene: TRBD2; CDR3aa: CASSLGLADNYEQYF; CDR3nt: TGCGCCAGCAGCTTGGGACTAGCGGACAACTACGAGCAGTACTTC